This entry lists 22 T cell receptor beta chains sequenced from one sample in a study of CD8 T cells in Susac syndrome. After extraction with the RNeasy kit, about 0.5 to 1 ug of the RNA was reverse transcribed using random hexamers. TCRdb itself ran the immunoSEQ multiplex PCR reads through MiXCR, one entry per CDR3 protein. The data hold about 300,000 distinct CDR3 sequences, with about 91% observed a single time. The sample consisted of CD4+ T cells from PBMCs. These receptors were collected from a human donor with multiple sclerosis.

For the CDR3, the DNA is TGTGCCAGCAGCCCCCAGCGGGGACGGGGCACAGATACGCAGTATTTT. This sequence encodes CASSPQRGRGTDTQYF. V and J are TRBV12-3 or TRBV12-4 and TRBJ2-3; 7 positions match TRBD2. The CDR3 length is 16 residues. Trimming took 6 bases from V and 1 from J; bases not matched to a gene: 10.

This chain uses TRBV4-3 with TRBJ1-1; possibly TRBD1 for D (5 bases). Trimming shortened V by 4 bases and J by 5 bases, and 14 bases separated the two germline ends. Germline V gene sequence: CDR1 LGHNA, CDR2 YSLEER. The CDR3 sequence is 14 residues long. The CDR3 region has the DNA TGCGCCAGCAGCCGCCCGGGGGTGGGGACTGAAGCTTTCTTT. Its protein product is CASSRPGVGTEAFF.

This clonotype showed up just a few times. This chain uses TRBV12-3 or TRBV12-4 with TRBJ1-5, with D unclear. V was clipped by 2 bases and J by 5 bases, with 7 bases between them. CDR3 length: 13 residues. The CDR3 here is CASSLNRDQPQHF. CDR3 sequence (DNA): TGTGCCAGCAGTTTAAACCGTGATCAGCCCCAGCATTTT.

The chain links TRBV4-1 to TRBJ2-3; no clear D gene. Per germline, CDR1 MGHRA and CDR2 YSYEKL. The germline V and J ends were trimmed by 0 bases and 0 bases, with 7 bases remaining between them. The CDR3 covers 15 residues. The CDR3 sequence is CASSQDWFSTDTQYF. The DNA of the CDR3 is TGCGCCAGCAGCCAAGATTGGTTTAGCACAGATACGCAGTATTTT.

J is TRBJ2-7 and V is TRBV2; 10 bases are a match to TRBD2. Unmatched junction bases numbered 9, after V lost 6 bases and J lost 7 bases. This CDR3 region has 14 residues. Germline values: CDR1 SNHLY, CDR2 FYNNEI. The DNA of the CDR3 is TGTGCCAGCAGGCAAGCGGGGGGGCCTGGGGAGCAGTACTTC. As protein: CASRQAGGPGEQYF.

This chain links TRBV20-1 with TRBJ1-6; D unresolved. With 3 bases removed from V and 14 bases from J, the gap between germline ends came to 17 bases. The CDR3 consists of 13 residues. Germline loops: CDR1 DFQATT, CDR2 SNEGSKA (reference sequence). The CDR3 DNA follows: TGCAGTGCTAGTAAACAAGACGACCAGGCCCTCCACTTT. It specifies CSASKQDDQALHF.

The chain uses TRBV30 and TRBJ2-5; 14 bases are shared with TRBD2. V was clipped by 4 bases and J by 4 bases; unmatched bases: 5. Germline CDR1 and CDR2: GTSNPN and SVGIG (reference sequence). CDR3 length: 15 residues. The CDR3 DNA is TGTGCCTGGACAGGGACTAGCGGGGGTTCAGAGACCCAGTACTTC. It translates to CAWTGTSGGSETQYF.

The gene calls are TRBV3-1 and TRBJ2-2; 9 nucleotides line up with TRBD2. This CDR3 contains 19 residues. The junction had 14 bases not matched to a gene; V was cut back by 4 bases and J by 2 bases. Germline CDR1 LGHDT, CDR2 YNNKEL (reference sequence). The CDR3 DNA is TGTGCCAGCAGCCCCTTCTGGGGTAGCGGGGGCCAAAACACCGGGGAGCTGTTTTTT. Amino acids: CASSPFWGSGGQNTGELFF.

The table lists this clonotype with a count of one. The chain has TRBV3-1 and TRBJ2-7, with unresolved D. The CDR3 covers 13 residues. CDR1 and CDR2 from the germline V gene are LGHDT and YNNKEL (reference sequence). The V gene lost 4 bases and the J gene lost 7 bases, with 14 bases spanning the gap. CDR3: CASSRPGAGEQYF. CDR3 nucleotide sequence: TGTGCCAGCAGCCGCCCAGGAGCTGGTGAGCAGTACTTC.

The J gene is TRBJ2-7, the V gene TRBV2; 11 bases line up with TRBD2. In germline, CDR1 is SNHLY, CDR2 FYNNEI. This CDR3 has 17 residues. The V gene end was trimmed by 4 bases and the J gene end by 2 bases; junction bases not matched to a gene: 10. The CDR3 DNA reads as TGTGCCAGCAGTGGATCTGAGGGGACTAGCGGCCCCTACGAGCAGTACTTC. This codes for CASSGSEGTSGPYEQYF. Using reference TRBV2 and TRBJ2-7 for the parts outside the CDR3, the full variable domain is EPEVTQTPSHQVTQMGQEVILRCVPISNHLYFYWYRQILGQKVEFLVSFYNNEISEKSEIFDDQFSVERPDGSNFTLKIRSTKLEDSAMYFCASSGSEGTSGPYEQYFGPGTRLTVT.

The DNA for the CDR3 is TGTGCCAGTAGTATCCCCCTAGCGTTGGGTACCTACAATGAGCAGTTCTTC. This encodes CASSIPLALGTYNEQFF. The chain recombines TRBV19 with TRBJ2-1, with a tentative D call TRBD2 (6 bases). This CDR3 contains 17 residues. Germline V gives CDR1 LNHDA, CDR2 SQIVND (reference sequence). Trimming took 3 bases from V and 2 from J, leaving 17 bases between them.

V and J are TRBV9 and TRBJ2-1; 16 nucleotides agree with TRBD2. CDR1 and CDR2 (germline): SGDLS, YYNGEE. The CDR3 is 17 residues long. The trim removed 4 bases at V and 4 bases at J, leaving 5 bases unmatched. The CDR3 bases are TGTGCCAGCAGCTGGGGACTAGCGGGAGGGGGATACAATGAGCAGTTCTTC. Encoded protein: CASSWGLAGGGYNEQFF.

This clonotype was counted a single time. The chain carries TRBV5-6 and TRBJ2-1, with D unresolved. There are 12 residues in the CDR3. The germline V and J ends were trimmed by 3 bases and 3 bases, with 4 bases remaining between them. The germline gives CDR1 SGHDT, CDR2 YYEEEE. CDR3 sequence (DNA): TGTGCCAGCAGCTCTCACTACAATGAGCAGTTCTTC. Its translation: CASSSHYNEQFF. Drawing the rest from reference TRBV5-6 and TRBJ2-1, the complete variable domain is DAGVTQSPTHLIKTRGQQVTLRCSPKSGHDTVSWYQQALGQGPQFIFQYYEEEERQRGNFPDRFSGHQFPNYSSELNVNALLLGDSALYLCASSSHYNEQFFGPGTRLTVL.

The chain recombines TRBV7-3 with TRBJ2-6; TRBD1 might be the D (5 bases). This CDR3 comprises 15 residues. V lost 1 base, J lost 3 bases, and 7 bases lay in between. Germline assignment: CDR1 SGHTA and CDR2 FQGTGA. CDR3 in amino acids: CASSLNRFGANVLTF. The CDR3 nucleotides read TGTGCCAGCAGCTTAAACAGGTTTGGGGCCAACGTCCTGACTTTC.

The rearrangement joins TRBV18 to TRBJ2-7; 8 nucleotides line up with TRBD1. J gave up 2 bases and V 3 bases, and 9 bases lay outside the gene matches. The CDR3 is 16 amino acids. Per germline, CDR1 KGHSH and CDR2 LQKENI. CDR3: CASSPPAGTGPYEQYF. In DNA, the CDR3 is TGTGCCAGCTCACCCCCCGCGGGGACAGGTCCCTACGAGCAGTACTTC.

The chain is built from TRBV11-2 and TRBJ1-6; D remains ambiguous. There are 12 residues in the CDR3. Trimming removed 5 bases from V and 16 bases from J, with 15 bases in between. Germline lookup yields CDR1 SGHAT and CDR2 FQNNGV. The CDR3 is CASSPLLPGLHF. The CDR3, as DNA: TGTGCCAGCAGCCCTCTACTCCCCGGGCTCCACTTT. Supplemented by reference TRBV11-2 and TRBJ1-6, the full variable domain reads EAGVAQSPRYKIIEKRQSVAFWCNPISGHATLYWYQQILGQGPKLLIQFQNNGVVDDSQLPKDRFSAERLKGVDSTLKIQPAKLEDSAVYLCASSPLLPGLHFGNGTRLTVT.

The rearrangement links TRBV5-1 to TRBJ1-2; D call uncertain. With 1 base removed from V and 2 bases from J, the gap between germline ends came to 6 bases. Germline CDR1 is SGHRS and CDR2 is YFSETQ. The CDR3 loop spans 13 amino acids. DNA for the CDR3: TGCGCCAGCAGCTTGTTTCGCAACTATGGCTACACCTTC. Protein: CASSLFRNYGYTF.

The chain employs TRBV20-1 and TRBJ2-5; perhaps TRBD2 as D (5 bases). The CDR3 contains 13 residues. V lost 6 bases and J lost 5, with 16 bases in between. Germline V gene sequence: CDR1 DFQATT, CDR2 SNEGSKA (reference sequence). The CDR3 spells CSAPTRAEETQYF. As DNA, the CDR3 is TGCAGTGCCCCAACGAGGGCTGAGGAGACCCAGTACTTC.

This rearrangement joins TRBV28 to TRBJ2-1; TRBD2 aligns across 9 bases. V was pared by 10 bases and J by 10 bases, with 11 bases of the junction left unmatched. This CDR3 region has 13 residues. The V gene's germline CDR1 is MDHEN and CDR2 SYDVKM. The CDR3 protein is CAIFSGSPAEQFF. CDR3 DNA sequence: TGTGCCATCTTTAGCGGGAGCCCGGCCGAGCAGTTCTTC.

The chain joins TRBV3-1 to TRBJ2-1; D possibly corresponds to TRBD2 (6 bases). V was clipped by 4 bases and J by 7 bases, with 17 bases between them. The CDR3 has 15 residues. The germline V gene encodes CDR1 LGHDT and CDR2 YNNKEL (reference sequence). CDR3 sequence: CASSPLWGDENEQFF. The CDR3 bases are TGTGCCAGCAGCCCCCTGTGGGGGGATGAGAATGAGCAGTTCTTC.

This clonotype has only one observation. The V and J genes are TRBV20-1 and TRBJ1-1; TRBD1 aligns across 7 bases. J lost 7 bases, V lost 6 bases, and 8 bases had no gene match. The CDR3 runs 12 residues. Germline assignment: CDR1 DFQATT and CDR2 SNEGSKA (reference sequence). This CDR3 is CSAPGTASEAFF. Here the CDR3 DNA reads TGCAGTGCCCCCGGGACAGCTAGTGAAGCTTTCTTT.

This clonotype is a singleton in its sample. This chain uses TRBV6-2 or TRBV6-3 with TRBJ2-2; the match to TRBD2 covers 11 bases. Germline CDR1 is MNHEY and CDR2 is SVGEGT. CDR3 length: 16 amino acids. V trimming: 7 bases; J trimming: 4 bases; junction bases outside the gene matches: 8. The CDR3 DNA follows: TGTGCCAGCACCGGAGTAGGGACTAGCGGCACCGGGGAGCTGTTTTTT. Its translation is CASTGVGTSGTGELFF.